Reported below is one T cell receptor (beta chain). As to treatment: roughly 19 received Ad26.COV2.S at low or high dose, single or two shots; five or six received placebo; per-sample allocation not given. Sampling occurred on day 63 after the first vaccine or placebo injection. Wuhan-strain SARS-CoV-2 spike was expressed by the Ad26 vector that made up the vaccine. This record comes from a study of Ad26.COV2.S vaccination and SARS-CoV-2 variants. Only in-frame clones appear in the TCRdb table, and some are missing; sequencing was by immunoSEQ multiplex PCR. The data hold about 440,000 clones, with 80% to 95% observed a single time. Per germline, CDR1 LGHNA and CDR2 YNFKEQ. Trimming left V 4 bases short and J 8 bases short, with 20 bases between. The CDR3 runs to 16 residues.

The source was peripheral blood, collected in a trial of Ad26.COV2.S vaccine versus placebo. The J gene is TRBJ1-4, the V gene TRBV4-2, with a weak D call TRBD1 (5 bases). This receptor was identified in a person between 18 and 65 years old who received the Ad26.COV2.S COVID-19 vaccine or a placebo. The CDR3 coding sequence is TGTGCCAGCAGCCCCGATGGGGGGACGGGTGGGGAAAAACTGTTTTTT. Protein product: CASSPDGGTGGEKLFF.